This paragraph reports one T cell receptor (beta chain). Its antigen is undetermined. A multiplex PCR was run with 60 Vbeta primers and 13 Jbeta primers. Sequencing was performed with immunoSEQ multiplex PCR; in TCRdb, only in-frame clones are kept and a portion is missing. The data hold about 180,000 clones, with 84% observed a single time. The sample is drawn from a study of cytomegalovirus exposure and HLA in healthy donors. About the study: Samples from HLA-typed donors yielded 65 million to 85 million unique TCRs in an early data release. Study findings and constraints: A later analysis by the authors found several of the most significant clusters apparently linked to common viral pathogens.

Germline assignment: CDR1 LNHDA and CDR2 SQIVND (reference sequence). Trimming left V 3 bases short and J 1 base short, with 13 bases between. This CDR3 is 15 amino acids long. The sequencing sample was made of PBMCs. V is TRBV19 and J is TRBJ2-7; D gene uncertain. This receptor was taken from a girl aged 2 to 9 in good health and CMV-seropositive. The CDR3 nucleotides read TGTGCCAGTAGTATCCGCCTAGGTGGTTCCTACGAGCAGTACTTC. This encodes CASSIRLGGSYEQYF.